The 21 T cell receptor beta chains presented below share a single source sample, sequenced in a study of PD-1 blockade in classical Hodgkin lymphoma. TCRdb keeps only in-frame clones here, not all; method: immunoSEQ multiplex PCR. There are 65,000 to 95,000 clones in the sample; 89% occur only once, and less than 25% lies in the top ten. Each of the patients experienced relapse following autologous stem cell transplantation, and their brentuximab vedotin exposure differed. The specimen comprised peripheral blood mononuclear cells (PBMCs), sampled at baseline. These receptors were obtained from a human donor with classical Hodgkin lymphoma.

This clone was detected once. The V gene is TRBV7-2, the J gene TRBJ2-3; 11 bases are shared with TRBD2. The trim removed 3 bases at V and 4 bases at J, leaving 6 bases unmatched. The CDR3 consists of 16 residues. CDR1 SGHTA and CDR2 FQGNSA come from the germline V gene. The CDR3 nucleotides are TGTGCCAGCAGCTTGGTAGCGGGAGGGCCTTCAGATACGCAGTATTTT. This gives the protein CASSLVAGGPSDTQYF.

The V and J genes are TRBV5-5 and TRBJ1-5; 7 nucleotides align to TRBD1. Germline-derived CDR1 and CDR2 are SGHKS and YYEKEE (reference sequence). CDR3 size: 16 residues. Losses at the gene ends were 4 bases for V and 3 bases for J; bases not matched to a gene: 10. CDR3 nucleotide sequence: TGTGCCAGCAGCGAAAGGCCGGGACAGAACAATCAGCCCCAGCATTTT. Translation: CASSERPGQNNQPQHF.

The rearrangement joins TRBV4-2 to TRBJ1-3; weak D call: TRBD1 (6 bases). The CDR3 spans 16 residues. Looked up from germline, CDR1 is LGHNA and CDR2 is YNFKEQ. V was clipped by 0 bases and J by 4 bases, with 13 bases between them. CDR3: CASSQEFRGFGNTIYF. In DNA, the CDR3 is TGTGCCAGCAGCCAAGAATTTAGGGGGTTCGGAAACACCATATATTTT.

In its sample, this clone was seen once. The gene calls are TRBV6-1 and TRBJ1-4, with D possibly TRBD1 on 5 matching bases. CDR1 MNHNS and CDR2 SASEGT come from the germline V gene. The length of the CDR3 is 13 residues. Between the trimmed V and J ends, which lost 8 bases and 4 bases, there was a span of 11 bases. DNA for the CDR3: TGTGCCAGCGGGACGGGGAATAATGAAAAACTGTTTTTT. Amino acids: CASGTGNNEKLFF.

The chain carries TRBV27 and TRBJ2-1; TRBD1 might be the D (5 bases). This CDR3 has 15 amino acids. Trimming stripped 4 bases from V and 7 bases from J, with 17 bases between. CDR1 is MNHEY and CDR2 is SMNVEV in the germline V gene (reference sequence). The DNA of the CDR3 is TGTGCCAGCAGTTCCGGGTGGACAATACAGAATGAGCAGTTCTTC. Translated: CASSSGWTIQNEQFF.

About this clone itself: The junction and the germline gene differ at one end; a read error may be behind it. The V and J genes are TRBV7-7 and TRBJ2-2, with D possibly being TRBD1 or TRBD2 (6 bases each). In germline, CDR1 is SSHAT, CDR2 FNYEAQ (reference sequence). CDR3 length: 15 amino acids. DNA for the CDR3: TGTGCTAGCAGCTTAGGGCCGGGGGCGACCGGGGAGCTGTTTTTT. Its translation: CASSLGPGATGELFF.

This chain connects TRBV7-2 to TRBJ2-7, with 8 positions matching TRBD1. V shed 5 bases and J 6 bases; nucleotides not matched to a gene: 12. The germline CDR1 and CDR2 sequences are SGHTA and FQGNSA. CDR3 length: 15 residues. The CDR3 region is CASSVDRTGLGEQYF. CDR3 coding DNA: TGTGCCAGCAGCGTAGACAGGACAGGGCTTGGCGAGCAGTACTTC.

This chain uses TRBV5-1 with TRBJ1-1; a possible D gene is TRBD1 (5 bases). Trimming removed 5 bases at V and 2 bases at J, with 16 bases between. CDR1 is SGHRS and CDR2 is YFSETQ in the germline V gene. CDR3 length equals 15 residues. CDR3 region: CASRRIDSKNTEAFF. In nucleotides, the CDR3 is TGCGCCAGCAGGAGGATTGACAGTAAAAACACTGAAGCTTTCTTT.

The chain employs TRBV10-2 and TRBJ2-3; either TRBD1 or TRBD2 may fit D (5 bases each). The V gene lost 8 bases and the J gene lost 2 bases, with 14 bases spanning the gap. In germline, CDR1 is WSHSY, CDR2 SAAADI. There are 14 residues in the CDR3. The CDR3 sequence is CASSGTVDTDTQYF. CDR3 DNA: TGCGCCAGCTCCGGGACGGTTGACACAGATACGCAGTATTTT.

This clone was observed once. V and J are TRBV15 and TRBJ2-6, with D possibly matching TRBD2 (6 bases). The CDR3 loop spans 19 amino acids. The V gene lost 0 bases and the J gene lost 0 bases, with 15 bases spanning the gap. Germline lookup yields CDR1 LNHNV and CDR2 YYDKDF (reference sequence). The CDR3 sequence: CATSRDNGGTSSGANVLTF. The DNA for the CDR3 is TGTGCCACCAGCAGAGATAACGGGGGTACTTCCTCTGGGGCCAACGTCCTGACTTTC. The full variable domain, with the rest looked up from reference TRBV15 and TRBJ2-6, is DAMVIQNPRYQVTQFGKPVTLSCSQTLNHNVMYWYQQKSSQAPKLLFHYYDKDFNNEADTPDNFQSRRPNTSFCFLDIRSPGLGDTAMYLCATSRDNGGTSSGANVLTFGAGSRLTVL.

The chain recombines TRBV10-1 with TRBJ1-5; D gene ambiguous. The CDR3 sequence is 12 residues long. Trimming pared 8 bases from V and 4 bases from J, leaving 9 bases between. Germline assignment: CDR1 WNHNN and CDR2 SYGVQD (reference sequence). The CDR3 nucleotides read TGCGCCAGCCAATGGGGAAATCAGCCCCAGCATTTT. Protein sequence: CASQWGNQPQHF.

For the CDR3, the DNA is TGCGCCAGCAGCCACTCGATCAAAGGCAGGGGCCAAGAGACCCAGTACTTC. Translation: CASSHSIKGRGQETQYF. The V gene is TRBV4-1, the J gene TRBJ2-5, with D possibly being TRBD1 (6 bases). V lost 3 bases to trimming and J lost 1 base, with 18 bases between them. Germline V gene sequence: CDR1 MGHRA, CDR2 YSYEKL. CDR3 length: 17 amino acids.

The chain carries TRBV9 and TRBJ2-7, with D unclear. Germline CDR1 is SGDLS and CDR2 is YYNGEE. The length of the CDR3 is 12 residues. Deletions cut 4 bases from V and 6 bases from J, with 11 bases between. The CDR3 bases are TGTGCCAGCAGCCCCCACTTCTCCGAGCAGTACTTC. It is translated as CASSPHFSEQYF.

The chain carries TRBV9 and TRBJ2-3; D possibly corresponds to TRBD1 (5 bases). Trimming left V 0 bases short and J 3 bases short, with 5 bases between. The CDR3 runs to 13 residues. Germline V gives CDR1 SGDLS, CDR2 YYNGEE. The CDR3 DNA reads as TGTGCCAGCAGCGTAGGACAGACAGATACGCAGTATTTT. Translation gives CASSVGQTDTQYF.

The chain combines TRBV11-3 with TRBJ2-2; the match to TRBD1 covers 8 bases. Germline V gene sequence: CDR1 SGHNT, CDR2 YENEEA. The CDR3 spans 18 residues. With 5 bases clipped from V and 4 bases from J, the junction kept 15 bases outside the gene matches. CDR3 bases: TGTGCCAGCAGCGTACAAAAGACAGGGGTAGCGACCACCGGGGAGCTGTTTTTT. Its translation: CASSVQKTGVATTGELFF.

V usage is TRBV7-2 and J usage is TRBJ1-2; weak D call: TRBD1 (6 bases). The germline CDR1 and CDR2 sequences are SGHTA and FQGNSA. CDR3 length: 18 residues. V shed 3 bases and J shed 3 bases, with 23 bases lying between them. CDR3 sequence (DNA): TGTGCCAGCAGCTTTTTTCCCCCGGGGGCGACGGGGCACTATGGCTACACCTTC. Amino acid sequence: CASSFFPPGATGHYGYTF.

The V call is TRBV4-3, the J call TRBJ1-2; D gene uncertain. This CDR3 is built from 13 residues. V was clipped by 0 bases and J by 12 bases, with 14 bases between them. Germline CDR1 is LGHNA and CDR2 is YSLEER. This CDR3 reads CASSQDIIHLHTF. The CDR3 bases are TGCGCCAGCAGCCAAGATATCATCCATCTGCACACCTTC.

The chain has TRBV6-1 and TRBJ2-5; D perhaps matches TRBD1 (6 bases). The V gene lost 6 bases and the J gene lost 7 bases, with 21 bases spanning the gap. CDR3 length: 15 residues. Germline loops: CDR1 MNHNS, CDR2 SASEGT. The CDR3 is CASSQTGSAAGTQYF. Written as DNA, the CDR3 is TGTGCCAGCAGCCAAACAGGGTCCGCCGCGGGGACCCAGTACTTC.

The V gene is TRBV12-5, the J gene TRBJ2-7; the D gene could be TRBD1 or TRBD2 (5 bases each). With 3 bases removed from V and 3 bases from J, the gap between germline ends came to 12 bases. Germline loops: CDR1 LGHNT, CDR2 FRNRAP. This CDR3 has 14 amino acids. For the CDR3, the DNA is TGTGCTAGTGGTTTACCCGGGACCCTCTACGAGCAGTACTTC. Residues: CASGLPGTLYEQYF.

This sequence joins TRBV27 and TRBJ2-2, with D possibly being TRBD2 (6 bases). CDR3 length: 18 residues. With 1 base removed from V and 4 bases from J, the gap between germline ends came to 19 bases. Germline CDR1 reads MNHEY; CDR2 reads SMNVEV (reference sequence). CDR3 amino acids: CASSLYSGAPDPTGELFF. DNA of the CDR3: TGTGCCAGCAGTTTATATTCGGGAGCGCCAGACCCCACCGGGGAGCTGTTTTTT.

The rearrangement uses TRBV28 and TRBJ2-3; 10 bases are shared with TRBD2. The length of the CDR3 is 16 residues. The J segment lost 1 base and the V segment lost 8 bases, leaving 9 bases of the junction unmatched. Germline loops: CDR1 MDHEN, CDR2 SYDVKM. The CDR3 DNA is TGTGCCAGCGGGCGATCGAGCGGGAGGGGCACAGATACGCAGTATTTT. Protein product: CASGRSSGRGTDTQYF.